The rows below give T cell receptor beta chains drawn from one sample of a study of OX40 agonist ivuxolimab in advanced cancers. Here immunoSEQ multiplex PCR was the method, and the copy in TCRdb shows in-frame clones only, minus some. The table records about 42,000 clones, more than 70% of them present only once. The sequences come from CD4+ or CD8+ T cells sorted from blood, collected in a trial of the OX40 agonist ivuxolimab. These receptors came from an adult with an advanced solid tumor such as melanoma, head and neck, liver or kidney cancer. The CDR3 runs from the conserved cysteine through the conserved F or W. Fields, in order: D gene, J gene, clone size, V gene, CDR3 protein, CDR3 DNA. A D gene is named only where the DNA matches it firmly. Some rows have no size entry. The others give once, few or many, or a class for an expanded clone.

D gene: .; J gene: TRBJ2-1; clone size: .; V gene: TRBV7-6; CDR3 protein: CASSSTRGSSYNEQFF; CDR3 DNA: TGTGCCAGCAGCTCCACTAGGGGAAGCTCCTACAATGAGCAGTTCTTC
D gene: .; J gene: TRBJ1-2; clone size: .; V gene: TRBV4-2; CDR3 protein: CASSLGTDYGYTF; CDR3 DNA: TGTGCCAGCAGCCTAGGTACTGACTATGGCTACACCTTC
D gene: TRBD2; J gene: TRBJ2-7; clone size: .; V gene: TRBV13; CDR3 protein: CASSPGLAGAHEQYF; CDR3 DNA: TGTGCCAGCAGCCCGGGACTAGCGGGAGCCCACGAGCAGTACTTC
D gene: .; J gene: TRBJ1-1; clone size: .; V gene: TRBV28; CDR3 protein: CASSPGQSNTEAFF; CDR3 DNA: TGTGCCAGCAGTCCCGGACAGTCGAACACTGAAGCTTTCTTT
D gene: TRBD2; J gene: TRBJ2-7; clone size: .; V gene: TRBV7-6; CDR3 protein: CASSWTGGTNEQYF; CDR3 DNA: TGTGCCAGCAGCTGGACGGGAGGGACGAACGAGCAGTACTTC
D gene: .; J gene: TRBJ1-2; clone size: once; V gene: TRBV7-9; CDR3 protein: CASSLAGGYGYTF; CDR3 DNA: TGTGCCAGCAGCTTAGCTGGGGGCTATGGCTACACCTTC
D gene: .; J gene: TRBJ2-1; clone size: .; V gene: TRBV18; CDR3 protein: CASSRGTFNEQFF; CDR3 DNA: TGTGCCAGCTCACGAGGGACATTTAATGAGCAGTTCTTC
D gene: .; J gene: TRBJ1-2; clone size: .; V gene: TRBV18; CDR3 protein: CASSPPGEGGYGYTF; CDR3 DNA: TGTGCCAGCTCACCCCCGGGAGAAGGGGGCTATGGCTACACCTTC
D gene: .; J gene: TRBJ2-7; clone size: .; V gene: TRBV6-6; CDR3 protein: CASNPRRASYEQYF; CDR3 DNA: TGTGCCAGCAATCCCAGGCGGGCCTCCTACGAGCAGTACTTC
D gene: TRBD1; J gene: TRBJ1-4; clone size: .; V gene: TRBV30; CDR3 protein: CAWSVRDRYNEKLFF; CDR3 DNA: TGTGCCTGGAGTGTACGGGACAGGTATAATGAAAAACTGTTTTTT
D gene: .; J gene: TRBJ2-3; clone size: .; V gene: TRBV4-1; CDR3 protein: CASSQFGGRGDTQYF; CDR3 DNA: TGCGCCAGCAGCCAATTCGGGGGGCGCGGAGATACGCAGTATTTT